A selection of T cell receptor beta chains follows, all from one sample in a study of cytomegalovirus exposure and HLA in healthy donors. The data were produced by immunoSEQ multiplex PCR, yet TCRdb's version contains in-frame clones alone and is incomplete. The table records about 69,000 clones, roughly 76% of them present only once. The sample comprised PBMCs. The receptors come from a young man in good health and CMV-seronegative. Each CDR3 is given with its conserved first and last residue.

v_call	j_call	cdr3_aa
TRBV19	TRBJ1-3	CASSLGNTIYF
TRBV7-9	TRBJ2-5	CASIRTSGGSGTQYF
TRBV27	TRBJ2-5	CASSRAGGHKTQYF
TRBV7-2	TRBJ1-2	CASSKTSPLLYGYTF
TRBV6-5	TRBJ1-2	CASSRQGRGNYGYTF
TRBV6-6	TRBJ2-7	CASRDRGASYEQYF
TRBV30	TRBJ1-5	CAGGWSSNQPQHF
TRBV19	TRBJ1-1	CASNRLGGEGTEAFF
TRBV27	TRBJ1-4	CASRFRVTEKLFF
TRBV5-4	TRBJ1-4	CASSRAREGEKLFF
TRBV6-5	TRBJ2-5	CASRPQGARGETQYF
TRBV10-2	TRBJ1-5	CASRRTGDSNQPQHF
TRBV5-6	TRBJ1-2	CASSLGQDEYGYTF